The entry below gives a single T cell receptor beta chain sequence along with its context. The target antigen is unknown. Germline CDR1 reads DFQATT; CDR2 reads SNEGSKA (reference sequence). The CDR3 runs 12 residues. The data originate from a study of T-cell reconstitution after alpha-beta-depleted transplantation in children. Whole-study results and caveats: After transplant, at about two months, alpha-beta T cells were reportedly derived from several hundred expanded graft clones.

Preparation of the TCRbeta library was carried out with unique molecular identifiers. TCRdb reanalysed the PCR reads using MiXCR and keeps one entry per CDR3 protein. Of fewer than 1 million distinct CDR3 sequences listed, 16% are singletons. This chain links TRBV20-1 with TRBJ2-7; 7 bases are shared with TRBD1. The specimen was PBMCs, mostly from graft donor cells, collected 360 days after TCRalphabeta/CD19-depleted stem cell transplant. This TCR derives from a male patient aged 10-17 years who had a stem cell transplant for acute lymphoblastic leukemia, so the T cells may come from the graft donor. The CDR3 is CSVSGTDYEQYF. CDR3 DNA: TGCAGCGTCAGTGGGACAGATTACGAGCAGTACTTC.